This passage covers 29 T cell receptor beta chains from one sample sequenced in a study of blood T cell repertoires in COVID-19. Libraries were prepared by immunoSEQ multiplex PCR; TCRdb keeps only in-frame clonotypes and omits some of them. This repertoire shows almost 95,000 clones, about two thirds found once; its top ten account for just under 25%. The sequenced sample was peripheral blood. The receptors shown here come from a woman aged 55 to 70 in a cohort sampled during active or convalescent COVID-19.

This clone was detected a few times. The genes are TRBV27 and TRBJ2-3, with 14 bases aligning to TRBD2. The CDR3 length is 19 residues. From germline, CDR1 is MNHEY and CDR2 SMNVEV (reference sequence). V lost 5 bases and J lost 6; bases outside the gene matches: 16. The CDR3, as DNA: TGTGCCAGCAGTCCGTCGACTAGCGGGGGGGCCCGATGGAAGGATACGCAGTATTTT. Its protein product is CASSPSTSGGARWKDTQYF.

This chain links TRBV15 with TRBJ2-5, with D perhaps TRBD1 (6 bases). The CDR3 length is 13 residues. Deletions cut 3 bases from V and 1 base from J, with 6 bases between. Germline V lookup: CDR1 LNHNV, CDR2 YYDKDF (reference sequence). The CDR3 region is CATSRDSQETQYF. DNA for the CDR3: TGTGCCACCAGCAGGGACAGCCAAGAGACCCAGTACTTC.

V usage is TRBV27 and J usage is TRBJ2-5; TRBD2 aligns across 12 bases. Germline V gene data show CDR1 as MNHEY and CDR2 as SMNVEV (reference sequence). The CDR3 consists of 17 residues. V lost 3 bases, J lost 2 bases, and 7 bases stayed unmatched. CDR3 in amino acids: CASSFRLAGGVQETQYF. As DNA, the CDR3 is TGTGCCAGCAGTTTCCGGCTAGCGGGGGGGGTTCAAGAGACCCAGTACTTC.

The chain is built from TRBV15 and TRBJ2-7; 10 bases map to TRBD1. After removal of 3 bases from V and 6 bases from J, the junction contained 8 bases not matched to a gene. CDR1 is LNHNV, CDR2 YYDKDF, per germline (reference sequence). The CDR3 is 15 amino acids. CDR3 residues: CATSRRGTGVREQYF. The CDR3 nucleotides read TGTGCCACCAGCAGGCGAGGGACAGGGGTTCGCGAGCAGTACTTC.

This rearrangement joins TRBV7-9 to TRBJ1-6; D unclear. Germline CDR1 reads SEHNR; CDR2 reads FQNEAQ (reference sequence). The ends were cut back, 5 bases at V and 9 bases at J, with 17 bases in the middle. The CDR3 has 15 residues. As DNA, the CDR3 is TGTGCCAGCAGCCTCGACCGGGCGGGAAGTTCACCCCTCCACTTT. It yields the protein CASSLDRAGSSPLHF.

This clone showed up just once. V usage is TRBV4-2 and J usage is TRBJ2-2; 10 nucleotides line up with TRBD2. CDR1 is LGHNA and CDR2 is YNFKEQ in the germline V gene. The trim removed 3 bases at V and 0 bases at J, leaving 4 bases unmatched. The CDR3 loop spans 17 amino acids. CDR3 nucleotide sequence: TGTGCCAGCAGCCAGGCAGCGGGGGGGACGAACACCGGGGAGCTGTTTTTT. Translating gives CASSQAAGGTNTGELFF.

The J gene is TRBJ2-1, the V gene TRBV19; 11 bases map to TRBD2. V was clipped by 5 bases and J by 7 bases; unmatched bases: 4. CDR1 is LNHDA, CDR2 SQIVND, per germline (reference sequence). This CDR3 contains 14 residues. CDR3 bases: TGTGCCAGTAGTTTAACTAGCGGGGGAAATGAGCAGTTCTTC. It encodes CASSLTSGGNEQFF.

The rearrangement uses TRBV5-4 and TRBJ2-3, with 11 bases identical to TRBD2. V dropped 1 base and J dropped 2; count of bases not matched to a gene: 6. The CDR3 extends over 17 amino acids. The germline V gene has CDR1 SGHNT and CDR2 YYREEE (reference sequence). CDR3 nucleotide sequence: TGTGCCAGCAGCTTGTTCGGTAGCGGGGGGGCCACAGATACGCAGTATTTT. Amino acids: CASSLFGSGGATDTQYF.

The gene calls are TRBV5-1 and TRBJ1-1; 9 bases line up with TRBD1. The CDR3 loop spans 14 amino acids. V lost 1 base, J lost 3 bases, and 1 base stayed unmatched. Germline V gene lookup returns CDR1 SGHRS and CDR2 YFSETQ. CDR3 loop: CASSLRQGDTEAFF. CDR3 bases: TGCGCCAGCAGCTTGAGACAGGGGGACACTGAAGCTTTCTTT.

This clone was counted ten times or more. The chain is built from TRBV12-5 and TRBJ1-1, with D tentatively TRBD1 (6 bases). The CDR3 covers 15 residues. The V end was cut by 0 bases, the J end by 7 bases, with 15 bases between. The germline gives CDR1 LGHNT, CDR2 FRNRAP. The CDR3 DNA follows: TGTGCTAGTGGTTTGGTACTTCAGGGGCGTCGTGAAGCTTTCTTT. It codes for CASGLVLQGRREAFF.

This clone was recorded once. This chain links TRBV5-4 with TRBJ2-7; 9 bases agree with TRBD1. V gave up 4 bases and J gave up 5 bases; unmatched junction bases: 7. This CDR3 contains 14 residues. CDR1 is SGHNT, CDR2 YYREEE, per germline (reference sequence). The CDR3 sequence: CASSRNRDRDEQYF. Written as DNA, the CDR3 is TGTGCCAGCAGCCGAAACCGGGACAGGGACGAGCAGTACTTC.

V is TRBV5-1 and J is TRBJ1-5; possibly TRBD1 for D (6 bases). This CDR3 is built from 15 residues. Germline CDR1 and CDR2: SGHRS and YFSETQ. V was shortened by 5 bases and J by 3 bases, with 15 bases between the two germline ends. The CDR3 nucleotides are TGCGCCAGCAGACCGGACAGTTACTACAATCAGCCCCAGCATTTT. Protein sequence: CASRPDSYYNQPQHF. Full variable domain (remainder filled in from reference TRBV5-1 and TRBJ1-5): KAGVTQTPRYLIKTRGQQVTLSCSPISGHRSVSWYQQTPGQGLQFLFEYFSETQRNKGNFPGRFSGRQFSNSRSEMNVSTLELGDSALYLCASRPDSYYNQPQHFGDGTRLSIL.

The rearrangement links TRBV18 to TRBJ2-5; 8 bases match TRBD1. This CDR3 region has 14 residues. Germline CDR1 is KGHSH and CDR2 is LQKENI. Trimming took 5 bases from V and 3 from J; bases not matched to a gene: 5. CDR3 amino acids: CASSSQTGEETQYF. DNA for the CDR3: TGTGCCAGCTCATCACAGACAGGGGAAGAGACCCAGTACTTC.

The V call is TRBV18, the J call TRBJ2-3, with TRBD2 matching over 11 bases. V trimming: 6 bases; J trimming: 2 bases; junction bases outside the gene matches: 7. In germline, CDR1 is KGHSH, CDR2 LQKENI. The CDR3 spans 16 residues. The DNA for the CDR3 is TGTGCCAGCTCCCTCAGACTAGCGGGGCCCACAGATACGCAGTATTTT. Translating gives CASSLRLAGPTDTQYF.

V usage is TRBV6-5 and J usage is TRBJ1-2; D might be TRBD1 (5 bases). Trimming removed 0 bases from V and 6 bases from J, with 17 bases in between. Germline lookup yields CDR1 MNHEY and CDR2 SVGAGI. CDR3 length: 16 residues. The CDR3 here is CASSYSPPRRGHGYTF. In DNA, the CDR3 is TGTGCCAGCAGTTACTCCCCCCCCAGGAGGGGACATGGCTACACCTTC.

The V gene is TRBV6-5, the J gene TRBJ1-1; TRBD1 might be the D (5 bases). The CDR3 spans 16 residues. Germline-derived CDR1 and CDR2 are MNHEY and SVGAGI. Trimming removed 2 bases at V and 6 bases at J, with 19 bases between. CDR3 loop: CASSYTGPGGTAEAFF. The CDR3 coding sequence is TGTGCCAGCAGTTACACCGGGCCCGGGGGTACTGCTGAAGCTTTCTTT.

This clone is a singleton in its sample. The chain has TRBV2 and TRBJ1-1; weak D call: TRBD1 (5 bases). Trimming removed 6 bases at V and 7 bases at J, with 9 bases between. The CDR3 extends over 11 amino acids. Germline V CDR1 and CDR2: SNHLY, FYNNEI. As DNA, the CDR3 is TGTGCCAGCAGAAACCAGGGTGAAGCTTTCTTT. Residues: CASRNQGEAFF. The variable domain in full, with the rest retrieved from reference TRBV2 and TRBJ1-1, is EPEVTQTPSHQVTQMGQEVILRCVPISNHLYFYWYRQILGQKVEFLVSFYNNEISEKSEIFDDQFSVERPDGSNFTLKIRSTKLEDSAMYFCASRNQGEAFFGQGTRLTVV.

This clone has more than one count but fewer than ten. DNA of the CDR3: TGTGCCAGCAGTTACGGGGGGACTAACTATGGCTACACCTTC. Its translation: CASSYGGTNYGYTF. The chain links TRBV6-5 to TRBJ1-2; TRBD1 is a possible D gene (5 bases). V shed 2 bases and J shed 0 bases, with 7 bases lying between them. Per germline, CDR1 MNHEY and CDR2 SVGAGI. The CDR3 sequence is 14 residues long.

This chain joins TRBV7-2 and TRBJ2-7; 10 bases fit TRBD1. The CDR3 loop spans 15 amino acids. Looked up from germline, CDR1 is SGHTA and CDR2 is FQGNSA. V was pared by 5 bases and J by 3 bases, with 7 bases of the junction left unmatched. The CDR3 nucleotides read TGTGCCAGCAGCACAAGGACAGGGGGGGGCTACGAGCAGTACTTC. It yields the protein CASSTRTGGGYEQYF.

This chain uses TRBV24-1 with TRBJ2-2; D possibly corresponds to TRBD1 (6 bases). Looked up from germline, CDR1 is KGHDR and CDR2 is SFDVKD. Trimming took 6 bases from V and 0 from J, leaving 10 bases between them. The CDR3 sequence is 15 residues long. DNA of the CDR3: TGTGCCACCAGTAAATACAGGGCGAACACCGGGGAGCTGTTTTTT. This translates into CATSKYRANTGELFF.

The chain recombines TRBV4-2 with TRBJ2-2, with 11 bases fitting TRBD2. The V gene end was trimmed by 2 bases and the J gene end by 7 bases; junction bases not matched to a gene: 12. In germline, CDR1 is LGHNA, CDR2 YNFKEQ. This CDR3 has 18 residues. The CDR3 sequence: CASSQFLAGGSEDGELFF. CDR3 coding DNA: TGTGCCAGCAGCCAATTTCTAGCGGGGGGATCGGAGGACGGGGAGCTGTTTTTT.

The chain links TRBV29-1 to TRBJ1-2, with D possibly matching TRBD1 (6 bases). V was trimmed by 6 bases and J by 6 bases, leaving 8 bases between them. CDR1 and CDR2 (germline): SQVTM, ANQGSEA. This CDR3 region has 10 residues. The CDR3 DNA reads TGCAGCGTGGACAGTAATGGCTACACCTTC. This codes for CSVDSNGYTF.

The chain carries TRBV6-5 and TRBJ2-3; the match to TRBD2 covers 10 bases. V gave up 6 bases and J gave up 4 bases; unmatched junction bases: 7. The CDR3 sequence is 15 residues long. Germline CDR1 is MNHEY and CDR2 is SVGAGI. The CDR3 sequence is CASRLLAGAPDTQYF. CDR3 bases: TGTGCCAGCAGGCTTCTAGCGGGGGCCCCAGATACGCAGTATTTT.

V usage is TRBV28 and J usage is TRBJ1-2; 9 nucleotides match TRBD1. CDR1 and CDR2 (germline): MDHEN, SYDVKM. V lost 3 bases to trimming and J lost 5 bases; unmatched junction nucleotides: 4. The length of the CDR3 is 14 residues. CDR3 nucleotides: TGTGCCAGCAGTTTCGACAGGGGGTATTATGGCTACACCTTC. Translating it yields CASSFDRGYYGYTF.

The genes are TRBV7-2 and TRBJ2-7, with TRBD2 matching 8 bases. There are 14 residues in the CDR3. Per the germline V gene, CDR1 is SGHTA and CDR2 is FQGNSA. J was trimmed by 3 bases and V by 5 bases; bases with no gene match: 6. The CDR3 coding sequence is TGTGCCAGCAGCCTCTTAGCGGGAAACTACGAGCAGTACTTC. It specifies CASSLLAGNYEQYF.

CDR3 in amino acids: CASSSSTGTYNEQFF. CDR3 in DNA: TGTGCCAGCTCATCCTCGACAGGGACCTACAATGAGCAGTTCTTC. V and J are TRBV18 and TRBJ2-1; 7 nucleotides match TRBD1. V lost 5 bases and J lost 2; bases outside the gene matches: 6. The V gene's germline CDR1 is KGHSH and CDR2 LQKENI. CDR3 length equals 15 residues.

Here the CDR3 reads CASSQAWTRDSPLHF. The CDR3, as DNA: TGCGCCAGCAGCCAGGCTTGGACACGGGATTCACCCCTCCACTTT. J is TRBJ1-6 and V is TRBV4-3, with D maybe TRBD1 (5 bases). The CDR3 length is 15 residues. CDR1 is LGHNA, CDR2 YSLEER, per germline. The V end was cut by 3 bases, the J end by 8 bases, with 14 bases between.

The sample holds one count of this clone. V gene TRBV9 combines with J gene TRBJ2-1; 8 positions match TRBD2. Unmatched junction bases numbered 6, after V lost 0 bases and J lost 4 bases. Germline lookup yields CDR1 SGDLS and CDR2 YYNGEE. This CDR3 is 16 amino acids long. The CDR3 here is CASSVGGAGDYNEQFF. CDR3 nucleotide sequence: TGTGCCAGCAGCGTAGGGGGAGCGGGGGATTACAATGAGCAGTTCTTC.

This chain joins TRBV3-1 (or the pseudogene TRBV3-2) and TRBJ1-1; D call uncertain. V was cut by 1 base and J by 1 base, with 4 bases left in between. There are 13 residues in the CDR3. Germline CDR1 LGHDT, CDR2 YNNKEL (reference sequence). The CDR3 loop reads CASSQVRNTEAFF. Here the CDR3 DNA reads TGTGCCAGCAGCCAAGTGCGGAACACTGAAGCTTTCTTT.